These 28 T cell receptor beta chains came from one sample sequenced in a study of shared clonotypes between healthy human individuals. Only in-frame clones appear in the TCRdb table, and some are missing; sequencing was by immunoSEQ multiplex PCR. This table holds roughly 2,500,000 clones, over 85% found once. Material: naive CD4+ T cells from PBMCs. As to subset: CD45RA+ positively selected. The receptors shown here come from a man aged 18 to 29 in good health. Some clones in this sample may be carry-over from other donors' samples.

The chain carries TRBV9 and TRBJ2-1, with 10 bases aligning to TRBD2. Germline V gene lookup returns CDR1 SGDLS and CDR2 YYNGEE. V was pared by 0 bases and J by 6 bases, with 6 bases of the junction left unmatched. The CDR3 is 16 amino acids. The CDR3 bases are TGTGCCAGCAGCGTAGAGTATACTAGCGGGACCAATGAGCAGTTCTTC. Its translation is CASSVEYTSGTNEQFF.

The rearrangement uses TRBV21-1 and TRBJ2-7; TRBD1 is the table's D call and was not checked against the DNA. TRBV21-1 corresponds to a pseudogene. CDR3 length: 16 amino acids. Written as DNA, the CDR3 is TGTGCCAGCAGCAAAGTAGGACAGGGACGACTCTACGAGCAGTACTTC. Translated: CASSKVGQGRLYEQYF.

The chain couples TRBV6-4 to TRBJ2-2, with 7 bases aligning to TRBD2. This CDR3 has 18 residues. Germline V gives CDR1 MRHNA, CDR2 SNTAGT. J was trimmed by 6 bases and V by 4 bases; bases with no gene match: 17. CDR3 region: CASSVRSNFGTIPGELFF. The CDR3 region has the DNA TGTGCCAGCAGTGTCCGCAGCAACTTCGGGACTATACCCGGGGAGCTGTTTTTT.

This rearrangement joins TRBV7-8 to TRBJ2-3; D gene unclear. The CDR3 is made up of 15 amino acids. The germline V gene has CDR1 SGHVS and CDR2 FQNEAQ. The germline V and J ends were trimmed by 2 bases and 3 bases, with 12 bases remaining between them. The CDR3: CASSLFSSLTDTQYF. CDR3 sequence (DNA): TGTGCCAGCAGCTTATTTTCCTCCCTAACAGATACGCAGTATTTT.

The V gene is TRBV25-1, the J gene TRBJ2-1; no firm D call. In germline, CDR1 is MGHDK, CDR2 SYGVNS. The CDR3 consists of 13 residues. The V and J ends lost 5 bases and 7 bases respectively, with 12 bases between them. DNA for the CDR3: TGTGCCAGCAGTACTTACGGTTTTAATGAGCAGTTCTTC. Translating gives CASSTYGFNEQFF.

In nucleotides, the CDR3 is TGCGCCAGCAGCCTTCCGGGACGGAACTACGAGCAGTACTTC. Translated, it gives CASSLPGRNYEQYF. The rearrangement links TRBV4-1 to TRBJ2-7; tentatively, D is TRBD1 or TRBD2 (5 bases each). The ends were cut back, 4 bases at V and 3 bases at J, with 13 bases in the middle. This CDR3 region has 14 residues. The germline V gene has CDR1 MGHRA and CDR2 YSYEKL.

The CDR3 sequence: CASRISGYYGYTF. DNA for the CDR3: TGTGCCAGCAGGATCAGCGGGTACTATGGCTACACCTTC. The chain joins TRBV28 to TRBJ1-2; D gene uncertain. V was pared by 6 bases and J by 3 bases, with 11 bases between. This CDR3 spans 13 amino acids. Germline V CDR1 and CDR2: MDHEN, SYDVKM.

This chain joins TRBV5-1 and TRBJ1-2; D possibly corresponds to TRBD1 (5 bases). CDR1 and CDR2 (germline): SGHRS, YFSETQ. The CDR3 has 13 residues. The germline V and J ends were trimmed by 4 bases and 6 bases, with 13 bases remaining between them. CDR3 in DNA: TGCGCCAGCAGCCCTTCGGCCAGGGATGGCTACACCTTC. Its translation: CASSPSARDGYTF.

The chain recombines TRBV28 with TRBJ1-4; perhaps TRBD1 as D (6 bases). The V gene lost 3 bases and the J gene lost 8 bases, with 16 bases spanning the gap. Germline V gives CDR1 MDHEN, CDR2 SYDVKM. The length of the CDR3 is 15 residues. CDR3 sequence reads: CASSFASGEGEKLFF. As DNA, the CDR3 is TGTGCCAGCAGTTTCGCATCAGGGGAAGGCGAAAAACTGTTTTTT. The full variable domain, rest sourced from reference TRBV28 and TRBJ1-4, is DVKVTQSSRYLVKRTGEKVFLECVQDMDHENMFWYRQDPGLGLRLIYFSYDVKMKEKGDIPEGYSVSREKKERFSLILESASTNQTSMYLCASSFASGEGEKLFFGSGTQLSVL.

The chain has TRBV7-3 and TRBJ2-7, with 9 nucleotides matching TRBD1. Germline trimming cut 2 bases from V and 5 bases from J; bases unmatched to any gene: 7. The CDR3 loop spans 15 amino acids. In germline, CDR1 is SGHTA, CDR2 FQGTGA. The DNA of the CDR3 is TGTGCCAGCAGCTTATCGGGACAGGGTAGCCACGAGCAGTACTTC. It yields the protein CASSLSGQGSHEQYF.

The V gene is TRBV5-1, the J gene TRBJ1-1, with D perhaps matching TRBD1 (5 bases). From germline, CDR1 is SGHRS and CDR2 YFSETQ. V lost 0 bases to trimming and J lost 1 base, with 13 bases between them. The CDR3 consists of 16 residues. In DNA form, the CDR3 reads TGCGCCAGCAGCTTGGGTGTGACAGCACCGAACACTGAAGCTTTCTTT. This sequence encodes CASSLGVTAPNTEAFF.

The chain employs TRBV5-1 and TRBJ1-1; 10 nucleotides agree with TRBD1. Germline V lookup: CDR1 SGHRS, CDR2 YFSETQ. The V segment lost 2 bases and the J segment 6 bases; nucleotides outside the gene matches: 7. This CDR3 region has 15 residues. The DNA of the CDR3 is TGCGCCAGCAGCTTTCAGGGTGGACAGGGGGCTGAAGCTTTCTTT. This gives the protein CASSFQGGQGAEAFF.

With respect to this clone: Other DNA sequences in this sample translate to the same CDR3. CDR3 sequence (DNA): TGTGCCAGCTCCCCCTATAGCAATCAGCCCCAGCATTTT. It yields the protein CASSPYSNQPQHF. The V and J genes are TRBV2 and TRBJ1-5; no reliable D call. Germline loops: CDR1 SNHLY, CDR2 FYNNEI. The CDR3 loop spans 13 amino acids. The V and J ends lost 8 bases and 0 bases respectively, with 8 bases between them.

The V and J genes are TRBV5-1 and TRBJ1-6, with 11 bases identical to TRBD1. CDR1 is SGHRS, CDR2 YFSETQ, per germline. This CDR3 comprises 18 residues. With V trimmed by 4 bases and J by 1 base, 7 bases remained unmatched. Here the CDR3 reads CASSDGQGAWSYNSPLHF. DNA for the CDR3: TGCGCCAGCAGCGATGGACAGGGGGCATGGTCCTATAATTCACCCCTCCACTTT.

J is TRBJ2-2 and V is TRBV27; 12 nucleotides align to TRBD2. CDR1 is MNHEY, CDR2 SMNVEV, per germline (reference sequence). Trimming took 3 bases from V and 5 from J; bases not matched to a gene: 4. CDR3 length: 16 amino acids. The CDR3 nucleotides are TGTGCCAGCAGTTTTACTAGCGGGAGGAGTACCGGGGAGCTGTTTTTT. Protein: CASSFTSGRSTGELFF.

CDR3 sequence reads: CASSPGTMGYEQYF. The CDR3 bases are TGTGCCAGCTCCCCCGGGACTATGGGCTACGAGCAGTACTTC. The chain uses TRBV4-2 and TRBJ2-7; 7 nucleotides align to TRBD2. CDR1 is LGHNA and CDR2 is YNFKEQ in the germline V gene. This CDR3 has 14 residues. V was clipped by 8 bases and J by 3 bases; unmatched bases: 10.

The chain has TRBV29-1 and TRBJ2-7, with 7 bases lining up with TRBD1. The CDR3 is 13 residues long. The trim removed 2 bases at V and 6 bases at J, leaving 7 bases unmatched. The V gene's germline CDR1 is SQVTM and CDR2 ANQGSEA. This CDR3 reads CSVESQGDGEQYF. The CDR3 DNA follows: TGCAGCGTTGAATCTCAGGGGGATGGCGAGCAGTACTTC.

The rearrangement uses TRBV4-3 and TRBJ2-7; D may match TRBD1 or TRBD2 (5 bases each). Germline V gene data show CDR1 as LGHNA and CDR2 as YSLEER. The CDR3 contains 17 residues. The V end lost 0 bases, the J end lost 1 base, and 16 bases lay between the germline ends. The chain's CDR3 is CASSQDGGVSGSYEQYF. The CDR3 coding sequence is TGCGCCAGCAGCCAAGATGGGGGTGTTTCTGGGTCCTACGAGCAGTACTTC.

The chain is built from TRBV10-1 and TRBJ1-5; TRBD1 might be the D (5 bases). Germline V lookup: CDR1 WNHNN, CDR2 SYGVQD (reference sequence). V lost 5 bases, J lost 5 bases, and 25 bases lay in between. The CDR3 sequence is 18 residues long. The DNA of the CDR3 is TGCGCCAGCAGTCCCTACGCCGGGGCCCCGGATCACGATCAGCCCCAGCATTTT. This translates into CASSPYAGAPDHDQPQHF.

J is TRBJ1-2 and V is TRBV30; 10 bases fit TRBD1. The CDR3 totals 14 residues. V lost 2 bases, J lost 8 bases, and 8 bases stayed unmatched. The germline CDR1 and CDR2 sequences are GTSNPN and SVGIG (reference sequence). The CDR3: CAWSKGTGVGGYTF. In nucleotides, the CDR3 is TGTGCCTGGAGTAAGGGGACAGGGGTTGGCGGCTACACCTTC.

CDR3 sequence: CASRALGGANTEAFF. CDR3 DNA sequence: TGCGCCAGCAGGGCCTTGGGGGGGGCGAACACTGAAGCTTTCTTT. The rearrangement links TRBV10-2 to TRBJ1-1; a possible D gene is TRBD1 (6 bases). The CDR3 sequence is 15 residues long. The V gene lost 6 bases and the J gene lost 1 base, with 15 bases spanning the gap. Germline CDR1 reads WSHSY; CDR2 reads SAAADI.

This sequence joins TRBV9 and TRBJ2-1, with D tentatively TRBD2 (5 bases). Trimming cost V 1 base and J 3 bases, with 11 bases left between them. This CDR3 contains 15 residues. Germline CDR1 SGDLS, CDR2 YYNGEE. The DNA for the CDR3 is TGTGCCAGCAGCGTAAACGGGATAGGCTACAATGAGCAGTTCTTC. The encoded protein is CASSVNGIGYNEQFF.

This clone has a single count. This chain uses TRBV5-6 with TRBJ1-1, with D uncertain. CDR3 length: 15 amino acids. Per germline, CDR1 SGHDT and CDR2 YYEEEE. Trimming cost V 6 bases and J 1 base, with 16 bases left between them. Written as DNA, the CDR3 is TGTGCCAGCAAAGAGGAGACTACTACGAACACTGAAGCTTTCTTT. It is translated as CASKEETTTNTEAFF.

The chain uses TRBV7-9 and TRBJ1-1, with D perhaps TRBD1 (5 bases). With 1 base removed from V and 3 bases from J, the gap between germline ends came to 12 bases. This CDR3 contains 15 residues. Germline V lookup: CDR1 SEHNR, CDR2 FQNEAQ (reference sequence). CDR3 coding DNA: TGTGCCAGCAGCTTAGATCGGGGGGTAGACACTGAAGCTTTCTTT. Its protein is CASSLDRGVDTEAFF.

As DNA, the CDR3 is TGTGCCAGCAGCTCGGGACAGGGCGGCCCCGAGCAGTACTTC. It codes for CASSSGQGGPEQYF. The chain is built from TRBV5-4 and TRBJ2-7, with 9 nucleotides matching TRBD1. Per the germline V gene, CDR1 is SGHNT and CDR2 is YYREEE (reference sequence). This CDR3 spans 14 amino acids. With 3 bases clipped from V and 6 bases from J, the junction kept 7 bases outside the gene matches.

A single count supports this clone. V gene TRBV5-1 combines with J gene TRBJ2-1; 8 positions match TRBD1. Trimming removed 1 base from V and 0 bases from J; junction bases left unmatched: 3. The CDR3 totals 16 residues. Germline CDR1 SGHRS, CDR2 YFSETQ. CDR3: CASSLTGGTSYNEQFF. The CDR3 DNA reads as TGCGCCAGCAGCTTGACAGGGGGGACCTCCTACAATGAGCAGTTCTTC.

The V and J genes are TRBV7-6 and TRBJ2-5, with D uncertain. Germline V CDR1 and CDR2: SGHVS, FNYEAQ. V lost 5 bases to trimming and J lost 3 bases, with 4 bases between them. The CDR3 has 11 amino acids. The CDR3 spells CASSPKETQYF. Here the CDR3 DNA reads TGTGCCAGCAGCCCGAAAGAGACCCAGTACTTC. The full variable domain, with the rest looked up from reference TRBV7-6 and TRBJ2-5, is GAGVSQSPRYKVTKRGQDVALRCDPISGHVSLYWYRQALGQGPEFLTYFNYEAQQDKSGLPNDRFSAERPEGSISTLTIQRTEQRDSAMYRCASSPKETQYFGPGTRLLVL.

The chain has TRBV7-3 and TRBJ1-3, with a weak D call TRBD1 (5 bases). The CDR3 has 14 residues. Germline V gene sequence: CDR1 SGHTA, CDR2 FQGTGA. The V gene lost 1 base and the J gene lost 9 bases, with 13 bases spanning the gap. The CDR3 DNA reads TGTGCCAGCAGCTTAAACGGGGGACTAGGCACCATATATTTT. This encodes CASSLNGGLGTIYF.